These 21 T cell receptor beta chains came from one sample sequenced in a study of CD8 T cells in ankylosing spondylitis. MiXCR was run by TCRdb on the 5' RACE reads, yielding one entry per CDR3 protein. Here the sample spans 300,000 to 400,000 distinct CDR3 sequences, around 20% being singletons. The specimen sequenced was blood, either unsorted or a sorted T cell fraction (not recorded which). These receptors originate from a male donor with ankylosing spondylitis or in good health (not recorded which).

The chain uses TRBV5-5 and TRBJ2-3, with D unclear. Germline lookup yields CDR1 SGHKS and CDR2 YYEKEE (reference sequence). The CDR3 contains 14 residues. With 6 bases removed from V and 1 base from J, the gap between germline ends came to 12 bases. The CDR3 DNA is TGTGCCAGCACTCTCGGATCACGCACAGATACGCAGTATTTT. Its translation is CASTLGSRTDTQYF.

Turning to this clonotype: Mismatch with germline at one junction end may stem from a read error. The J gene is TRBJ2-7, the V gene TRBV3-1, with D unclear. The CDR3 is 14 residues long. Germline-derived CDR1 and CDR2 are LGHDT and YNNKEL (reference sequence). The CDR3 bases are TGTACCAGCAGCCAAAGTAGGGAATCCTACGAGCAGTACTTC. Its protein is CTSSQSRESYEQYF.

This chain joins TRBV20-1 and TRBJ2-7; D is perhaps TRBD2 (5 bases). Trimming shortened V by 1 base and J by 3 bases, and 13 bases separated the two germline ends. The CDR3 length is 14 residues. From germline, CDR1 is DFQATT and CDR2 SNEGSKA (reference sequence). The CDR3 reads CSARAEAHHYEQYF. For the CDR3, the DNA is TGCAGTGCTAGAGCGGAGGCCCACCACTACGAGCAGTACTTC.

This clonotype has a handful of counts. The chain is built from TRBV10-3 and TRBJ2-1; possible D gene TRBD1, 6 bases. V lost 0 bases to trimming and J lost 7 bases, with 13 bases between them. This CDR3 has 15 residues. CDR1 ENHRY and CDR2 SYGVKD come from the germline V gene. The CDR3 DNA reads TGTGCCATCAGTGAGTCACAGGGTTATCAGAATGAGCAGTTCTTC. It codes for CAISESQGYQNEQFF.

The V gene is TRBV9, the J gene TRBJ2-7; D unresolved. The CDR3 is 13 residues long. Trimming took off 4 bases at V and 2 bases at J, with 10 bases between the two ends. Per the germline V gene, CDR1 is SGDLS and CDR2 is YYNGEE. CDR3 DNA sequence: TGTGCCAGCAGCCCCCCCCGTACCTACGAGCAGTACTTC. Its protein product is CASSPPRTYEQYF.

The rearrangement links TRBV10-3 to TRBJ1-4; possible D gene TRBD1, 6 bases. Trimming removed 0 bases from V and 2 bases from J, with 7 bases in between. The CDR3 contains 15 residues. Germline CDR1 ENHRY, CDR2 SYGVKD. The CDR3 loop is CAISESGGTNEKLFF. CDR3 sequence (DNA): TGTGCCATCAGTGAGTCCGGGGGCACTAATGAAAAACTGTTTTTT.

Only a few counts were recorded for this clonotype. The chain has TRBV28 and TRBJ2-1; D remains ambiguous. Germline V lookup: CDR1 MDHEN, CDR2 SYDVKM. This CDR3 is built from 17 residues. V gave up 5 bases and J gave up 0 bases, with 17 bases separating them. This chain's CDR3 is CASSPRGPLSSYNEQFF. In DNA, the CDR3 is TGTGCCAGCAGTCCCAGAGGCCCACTGAGCTCCTACAATGAGCAGTTCTTC.

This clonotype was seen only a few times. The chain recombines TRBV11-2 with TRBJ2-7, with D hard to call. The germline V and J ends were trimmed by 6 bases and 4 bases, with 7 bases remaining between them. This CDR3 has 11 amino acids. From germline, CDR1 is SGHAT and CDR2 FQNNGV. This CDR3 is CASSHQYEQYF. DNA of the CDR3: TGTGCCAGCAGTCACCAGTACGAGCAGTACTTC.

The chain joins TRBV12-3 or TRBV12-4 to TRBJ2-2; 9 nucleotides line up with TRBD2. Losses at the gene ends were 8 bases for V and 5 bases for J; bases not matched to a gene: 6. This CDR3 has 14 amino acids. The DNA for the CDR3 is TGTGCCAGCGCGGGTCTAGCGGGGACCGGGGAGCTGTTTTTT. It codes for CASAGLAGTGELFF.

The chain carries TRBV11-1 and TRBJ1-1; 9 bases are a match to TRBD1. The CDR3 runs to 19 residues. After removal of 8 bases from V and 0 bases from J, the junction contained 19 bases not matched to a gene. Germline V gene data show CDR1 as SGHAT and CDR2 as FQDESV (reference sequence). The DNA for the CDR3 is TGTGCCAGCGGGGGCGCCCAGGAGACAGGGGGTGCCGTGAACACTGAAGCTTTCTTT. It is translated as CASGGAQETGGAVNTEAFF.

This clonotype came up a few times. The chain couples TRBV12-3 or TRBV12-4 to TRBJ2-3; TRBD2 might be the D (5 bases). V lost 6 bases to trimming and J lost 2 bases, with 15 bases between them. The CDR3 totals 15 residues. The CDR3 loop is CASRGGLRATDTQYF. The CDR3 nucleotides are TGTGCCAGCAGGGGCGGACTCCGGGCCACAGATACGCAGTATTTT.

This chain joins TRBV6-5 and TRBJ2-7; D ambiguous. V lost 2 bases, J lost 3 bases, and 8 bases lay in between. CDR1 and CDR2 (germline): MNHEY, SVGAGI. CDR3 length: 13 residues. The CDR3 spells CASSYDKGYEQYF. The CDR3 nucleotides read TGTGCCAGCAGTTACGATAAGGGCTACGAGCAGTACTTC.

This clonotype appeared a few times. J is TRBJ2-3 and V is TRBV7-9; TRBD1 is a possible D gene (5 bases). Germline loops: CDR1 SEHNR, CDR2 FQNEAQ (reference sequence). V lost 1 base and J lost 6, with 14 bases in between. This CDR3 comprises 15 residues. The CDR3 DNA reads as TGTGCCAGCAGCTTAGGTGGGGCCGTCGGCGATACGCAGTATTTT. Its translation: CASSLGGAVGDTQYF.

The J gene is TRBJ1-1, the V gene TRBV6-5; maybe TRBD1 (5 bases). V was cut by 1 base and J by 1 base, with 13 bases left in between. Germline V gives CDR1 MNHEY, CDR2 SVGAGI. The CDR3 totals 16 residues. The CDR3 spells CASSYWPGRPNTEAFF. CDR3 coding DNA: TGTGCCAGCAGTTACTGGCCAGGGCGACCGAACACTGAAGCTTTCTTT.

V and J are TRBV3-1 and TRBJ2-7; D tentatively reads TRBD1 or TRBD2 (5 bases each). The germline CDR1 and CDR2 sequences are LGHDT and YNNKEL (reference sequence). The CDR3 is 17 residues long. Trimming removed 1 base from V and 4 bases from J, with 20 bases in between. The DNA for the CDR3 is TGTGCCAGCAGCCAAGGCGGGCCTGCAGGGCCAATTTACGAGCAGTACTTC. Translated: CASSQGGPAGPIYEQYF.

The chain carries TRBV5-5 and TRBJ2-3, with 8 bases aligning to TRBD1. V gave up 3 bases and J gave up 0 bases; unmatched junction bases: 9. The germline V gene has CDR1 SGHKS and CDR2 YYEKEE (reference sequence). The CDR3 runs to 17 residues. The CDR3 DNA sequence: TGTGCCAGCAGCTGGCGGGACAGGAGACCTAGCACAGATACGCAGTATTTT. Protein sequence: CASSWRDRRPSTDTQYF.

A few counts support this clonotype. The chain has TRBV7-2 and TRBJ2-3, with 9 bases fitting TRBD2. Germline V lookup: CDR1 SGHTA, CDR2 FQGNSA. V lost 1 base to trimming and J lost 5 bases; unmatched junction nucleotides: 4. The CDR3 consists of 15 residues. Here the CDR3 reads CASSLVGGGGDTQYF. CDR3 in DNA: TGTGCCAGCAGCTTAGTGGGCGGGGGGGGAGATACGCAGTATTTT.

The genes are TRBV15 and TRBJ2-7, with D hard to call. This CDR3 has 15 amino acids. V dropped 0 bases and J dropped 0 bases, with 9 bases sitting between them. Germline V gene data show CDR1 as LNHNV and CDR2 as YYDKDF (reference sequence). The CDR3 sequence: CATSRDRTPSYEQYF. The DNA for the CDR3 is TGTGCCACCAGCAGAGATCGTACTCCCTCCTACGAGCAGTACTTC.

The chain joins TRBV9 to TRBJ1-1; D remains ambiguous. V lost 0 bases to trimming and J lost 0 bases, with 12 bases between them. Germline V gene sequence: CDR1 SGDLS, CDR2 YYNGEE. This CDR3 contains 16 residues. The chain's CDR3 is CASSVGKEEMNTEAFF. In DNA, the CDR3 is TGTGCCAGCAGCGTAGGGAAAGAGGAAATGAACACTGAAGCTTTCTTT.

CDR3 sequence (DNA): TGTGCCATCAGTGAGAGGCGGCGGGGTCCCCTCCAAGAGACCCAGTACTTC. Encoded protein: CAISERRRGPLQETQYF. This rearrangement joins TRBV10-3 to TRBJ2-5, with D possibly matching TRBD2 (6 bases). This CDR3 region has 17 residues. The V end lost 2 bases, the J end lost 1 base, and 17 bases lay between the germline ends. Germline-derived CDR1 and CDR2 are ENHRY and SYGVKD.

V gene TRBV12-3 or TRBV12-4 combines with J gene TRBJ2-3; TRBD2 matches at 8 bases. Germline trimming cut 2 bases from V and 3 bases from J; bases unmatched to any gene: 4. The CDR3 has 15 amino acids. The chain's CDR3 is CASSLQRGWTDTQYF. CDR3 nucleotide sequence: TGTGCCAGCAGTTTACAGCGGGGGTGGACAGATACGCAGTATTTT.